This TCR beta chain emerged from a study of shared clonotypes between healthy human individuals (dated by TCRdb to about 2020). Concerning the study at large: Three men and a couple of women, aged 18 to 49 years, made up the cohort. For each donor, CD4 naive and CD4 memory were each run on three plates, CD8 naive on two plates, and CD8 memory on one plate. Blood TCR repertoires of about five healthy adults were deeply sequenced to estimate repertoire size and the extent of clonotype sharing between individuals. Different laboratories and diverse techniques were used to prepare libraries and sequence TCR repertoires, to increase sequencing depth and limit assay-specific biases. Between about 0.8 and 8.9 billion PBMCs per donor were obtained by leukapheresis. The paper's findings and limits, for the study overall: Incomplete sequencing was indicated by rarefaction of sorted-subset datasets, despite the large sequencing depth. Naive subsets generally had larger estimated clonotype richness than memory subsets did. About 4.5% of naive CD4, 3.5% of naive CD8, around 2.3% of memory CD4, and 0.35% to 0.5% of memory CD8 clonotypes were shared across four donors. Pairwise subsampling led to the expectation that sequencing depth would affect the degree of clonotype sharing among donors. Sampling was restricted to blood, and TCR repertoires in tissue are likely to differ from TCR repertoires in blood. Clonotypes shared by all four sorted-subset donors showed higher generation probabilities than non-shared clonotypes. The genetic and exposure-history diversity represented was limited by the small number of donors.

In the case of this clone: Its antigen target is currently unknown. No clone much larger than this one lies a single base away; base qualities are absent.

The junction shows trimming of 5 bases on V and 4 bases on J, and the gene matches do not reach 14 bases of it. CDR1 and CDR2, looked up from the germline V gene (reference sequence), are MNHEY and SMNVEV. Reading from cysteine to phenylalanine, the CDR3 counts 16 amino acids. Only the CDR3 DNA is retained, 48 bases long and in frame from the first base. Using the deep immunoSEQ assay, multiplex PCR amplified TCR CDR3 regions from genomic DNA. Extracted genomic DNA from each cell subset was spread evenly across all wells of several immunoSEQ 96-well plates, with each plate serving as a replicate. For sorted subsets, roughly 200 ng of genomic DNA, equivalent to 25,000 to 35,000 T cell genomes, went into each replicate PCR. The purified libraries were quantified using a Qubit 3.0 fluorometer, sized with a Bioanalyzer 2100, and then quantified again using the KAPA Library Quantification kit. A separate single-read 150-cycle Illumina NextSeq 550 flow cell was used to sequence each immunoSEQ 96-well plate. Under the source paper's analysis protocol: Because the immunoSEQ output included only junctional sequences and no quality scores, the filtering could not be the same as the filtering used for full-length reads. To assign V/J genes and CDR3, sequences were annotated against IMGT germline references using PyIR, a Python wrapper for IgBLAST v1.9. Reads were removed for weak V/J assignments (E-value above 1e-6), missing CDR3, stop codons, out-of-frame junctions, or ambiguous translated residues. A V3J clonotype was defined by an identical inferred V gene, J gene, and CDR3 amino acid sequence. The percentage overlap between two repertoires was calculated by dividing the number of shared unique clonotypes by the size of the smaller repertoire. Richness of each repertoire was evaluated using RTK rarefaction, the Chao1 estimator, and Recon v2.1 estimates of unobserved clonotypes. For all TCRbeta clonotypes obtained by the gDNA method from a few donors, generation probabilities were computed with OLGA. Imported from immuneACCESS, the table was reduced by TCRdb to in-frame sequences with V and J called. These copies leave out some clones; in studies compared against another copy, an unresolved V gene accounts for under half, and the cause of the remainder is not known. V and J calls and clone size are given by that table; D and trimming were obtained from the DNA. In this sample the table shows roughly 530,000 clones, about 96% of which occur a single time. The ten most abundant clones make up 0.06% of the sample.

Healthy HIV-negative adults with no recently reported acute infections or vaccinations were included as donors. Only Caucasian adults living in Nashville, Tennessee, USA were represented among the donors. CD4+ T cells were enriched by magnetic negative selection; naive cells were then positively selected on CD45RA, and the negative fraction formed the memory subset. After blood collection by leukapheresis, PBMCs were isolated using Ficoll-Histopaque density gradient centrifugation and then cryopreserved in the vapor phase of liquid nitrogen. Analytical flow cytometry was used to check the purity and quantity of each magnetically sorted T cell population. Genomic DNA was isolated from every sorted fraction and measured by UV absorbance on a Nanodrop 2000c.

The V and J genes are TRBV27 and TRBJ2-7; 7 central nucleotides agree with TRBD2. The clonotype comes from a woman younger than 45 in good health. Sequencing was done on a sample of naive CD4+ T cells sorted from blood. In light of the paper, this sample's cell subset or site label describes: CD45RA+ positively selected. For the CDR3, the sequence is CASSQKTGGGTYEQYF. The sequence in DNA is TGTGCCAGCAGTCAAAAAACGGGGGGAGGAACATACGAGCAGTACTTC.